These 31 T cell receptor beta chains were all obtained from the same sample, sequenced in a study of long-term antiretroviral therapy in people with HIV. Assay version v3.0 of immunoSEQ was used, and it was run at survey level. Profiled with immunoSEQ multiplex PCR; TCRdb holds only in-frame clones, not every one. The sample gives about 24,000 clones, around 80% of which show up once; roughly 16% is in the top ten. Sequenced material: unsorted PBMCs, taken roughly 4.1 years after starting antiretroviral therapy. The source of these receptors is a young man with HIV.

The DNA for the CDR3 is TGTGCCATCAGCTCCCAGGGGGGGGCCTCACCCCTCCACTTT. This encodes CAISSQGGASPLHF. The chain couples TRBV10-3 to TRBJ1-6; TRBD1 aligns across 7 bases. V gave up 6 bases and J gave up 10 bases; unmatched junction bases: 9. Germline CDR1 ENHRY, CDR2 SYGVKD. CDR3 length equals 14 residues.

This rearrangement joins TRBV7-6 to TRBJ2-3; no clear D. CDR3 length: 15 residues. Trimming removed 1 base at V and 0 bases at J, with 8 bases between. In germline, CDR1 is SGHVS, CDR2 FNYEAQ. The CDR3 DNA sequence: TGTGCCAGCAGCTTAGGGGTGGGAAGCACAGATACGCAGTATTTT. Translating it yields CASSLGVGSTDTQYF.

V gene TRBV5-4 combines with J gene TRBJ2-1; the match to TRBD2 covers 9 bases. Unmatched junction bases numbered 10, after V lost 4 bases and J lost 5 bases. Germline V gives CDR1 SGHNT, CDR2 YYREEE (reference sequence). The CDR3 consists of 16 residues. For the CDR3, the DNA is TGTGCCAGCAGCCGGGACTTTAGCGGGAGTAACAATGAGCAGTTCTTC. This gives the protein CASSRDFSGSNNEQFF.

This chain connects TRBV7-2 to TRBJ2-1; D may be TRBD2 (6 bases). Germline V gives CDR1 SGHTA, CDR2 FQGNSA. CDR3 length equals 12 residues. V lost 6 bases and J 8 bases, leaving 11 bases between the germline ends. In nucleotides, the CDR3 is TGTGCCAGCAGTCGTCGGGAGTATGAGCAGTTCTTC. As protein: CASSRREYEQFF.

V usage is TRBV10-3 and J usage is TRBJ1-1; 9 bases line up with TRBD1. V gave up 4 bases and J gave up 1 base; unmatched junction bases: 10. This CDR3 region has 17 residues. CDR1 ENHRY and CDR2 SYGVKD come from the germline V gene. The CDR3 nucleotides are TGTGCCATCAGTGTGGACAGGGGAGGAGGACGGAACACTGAAGCTTTCTTT. This sequence encodes CAISVDRGGGRNTEAFF.

This rearrangement joins TRBV7-9 to TRBJ1-5; no firm D call. The germline V gene encodes CDR1 SEHNR and CDR2 FQNEAQ (reference sequence). Trimming removed 1 base from V and 4 bases from J, with 14 bases in between. The CDR3 is 16 residues long. CDR3 sequence: CASSLGSGVRNQPQHF. The CDR3 DNA is TGTGCCAGCAGCTTAGGTTCTGGGGTTCGAAATCAGCCCCAGCATTTT. The full variable domain, in which reference TRBV7-9 and TRBJ1-5 provide the parts outside the CDR3, is DTGVSQNPRHKITKRGQNVTFRCDPISEHNRLYWYRQTLGQGPEFLTYFQNEAQLEKSRLLSDRFSAERPKGSFSTLEIQRTEQGDSAMYLCASSLGSGVRNQPQHFGDGTRLSIL.

This chain connects TRBV11-2 to TRBJ1-2; 12 bases map to TRBD1. This CDR3 has 15 residues. Germline V gene sequence: CDR1 SGHAT, CDR2 FQNNGV. After removal of 6 bases from V and 8 bases from J, the junction contained 10 bases not matched to a gene. The CDR3 loop is CASRLPGQGAGGYTF. The CDR3 region has the DNA TGTGCCAGCAGACTTCCGGGACAGGGGGCAGGAGGCTACACCTTC.

J is TRBJ2-1 and V is TRBV7-9; D is unclear. The length of the CDR3 is 15 residues. V lost 5 bases and J 0 bases, leaving 11 bases between the germline ends. Germline-derived CDR1 and CDR2 are SEHNR and FQNEAQ (reference sequence). The CDR3 region has the DNA TGTGCCAGCAGCGGTACACAGTCCTCCTACAATGAGCAGTTCTTC. Amino acid sequence: CASSGTQSSYNEQFF.

V is TRBV6-1 and J is TRBJ2-3, with D perhaps matching TRBD2 (5 bases). The CDR3 consists of 14 residues. Germline-derived CDR1 and CDR2 are MNHNS and SASEGT. Trimming left V 4 bases short and J 1 base short, with 9 bases between. Here the CDR3 DNA reads TGTGCCAGCAGTGGTTCACTAGGCACAGATACGCAGTATTTT. Protein: CASSGSLGTDTQYF.

The chain recombines TRBV4-3 with TRBJ2-3; no clear D. CDR3 size: 16 residues. Trimming stripped 1 base from V and 0 bases from J, with 11 bases between. Germline V gene data show CDR1 as LGHNA and CDR2 as YSLEER. For the CDR3, the DNA is TGCGCCAGCAGCCAAGCACCCCCGACTAGCACAGATACGCAGTATTTT. This sequence encodes CASSQAPPTSTDTQYF.

The V call is TRBV11-2, the J call TRBJ2-5; D not resolved. Per the germline V gene, CDR1 is SGHAT and CDR2 is FQNNGV. The CDR3 extends over 12 amino acids. Trimming removed 4 bases at V and 4 bases at J, with 7 bases between. CDR3 protein: CASSSWGETQYF. CDR3 bases: TGTGCCAGCAGCTCTTGGGGAGAGACCCAGTACTTC.

This chain links TRBV29-1 with TRBJ2-2, with a tentative D call TRBD1 (6 bases). Germline V lookup: CDR1 SQVTM, CDR2 ANQGSEA. The length of the CDR3 is 15 residues. V was pared by 4 bases and J by 0 bases, with 12 bases between. DNA for the CDR3: TGCAGCGTTGGTCTCCAGGGGACGAACACCGGGGAGCTGTTTTTT. Translation gives CSVGLQGTNTGELFF.

This clone has only a few counts. Other DNA sequences within the sample encode an identical CDR3. V is TRBV10-3 and J is TRBJ1-1, with 8 bases that match TRBD1. CDR3 length equals 13 residues. The germline gives CDR1 ENHRY, CDR2 SYGVKD. J gave up 5 bases and V 6 bases, and 5 bases lay outside the gene matches. The CDR3: CAISPDRGTEAFF. The CDR3 DNA is TGTGCCATCAGCCCTGACAGGGGTACTGAAGCTTTCTTT.

This chain uses TRBV5-6 with TRBJ2-5; D may match TRBD1 or TRBD2 (5 bases each). Deletions cut 0 bases from V and 2 bases from J, with 14 bases between. This CDR3 is built from 16 residues. CDR1 is SGHDT and CDR2 is YYEEEE in the germline V gene. Written as DNA, the CDR3 is TGTGCCAGCAGCTTGGGGAACGTCGGGGCTCAAGAGACCCAGTACTTC. Amino acids: CASSLGNVGAQETQYF.

This clone is deemed medium-sized (0.01 to 0.1%). The CDR3 reads CASSPYPPKSTENTEAFF. CDR3 coding DNA: TGTGCCAGCAGCCCCTACCCGCCAAAATCCACAGAGAACACTGAAGCTTTCTTT. The chain combines TRBV7-3 with TRBJ1-1; D unresolved. The V gene lost 5 bases and the J gene lost 1 base, with 23 bases spanning the gap. The CDR3 runs to 18 residues. CDR1 and CDR2 (germline): SGHTA, FQGTGA.

V is TRBV5-1 and J is TRBJ2-7; D may match TRBD1 or TRBD2 (6 bases each). V lost 1 base, J lost 6 bases, and 17 bases lay in between. Germline assignment: CDR1 SGHRS and CDR2 YFSETQ. The CDR3 length is 15 residues. The CDR3 DNA follows: TGCGCCAGCAGCTTGATCGGGGGCTTTCAGGGCGAGCAGTACTTC. It encodes CASSLIGGFQGEQYF.

The chain is built from TRBV9 and TRBJ2-1; 8 bases map to TRBD2. CDR1 is SGDLS and CDR2 is YYNGEE in the germline V gene. CDR3 length equals 16 residues. V trimming: 3 bases; J trimming: 5 bases; junction bases outside the gene matches: 10. The DNA for the CDR3 is TGTGCCAGCAGCGGCCCCCGGGGGGGGGTAGACAATGAGCAGTTCTTC. Its protein is CASSGPRGGVDNEQFF.

This clone was recorded once. J is TRBJ2-3 and V is TRBV14; D remains unclear. Germline CDR1 and CDR2: SGHDN and FVKESK. The CDR3 contains 10 residues. The V and J ends lost 8 bases and 6 bases respectively, with 6 bases between them. DNA of the CDR3: TGTGCCAGCCGGCCCGATACGCAGTATTTT. This gives the protein CASRPDTQYF.

The chain links TRBV4-3 to TRBJ2-7, with TRBD1 as a possible D gene (5 bases). The ends were cut back, 0 bases at V and 4 bases at J, with 16 bases in the middle. This CDR3 region has 16 residues. Germline V gene data show CDR1 as LGHNA and CDR2 as YSLEER. The CDR3 loop is CASSQDGAPNPYEQYF. Here the CDR3 DNA reads TGCGCCAGCAGCCAAGATGGGGCTCCCAACCCGTACGAGCAGTACTTC.

The chain recombines TRBV4-3 with TRBJ2-1; no firm D call. The CDR3 has 17 residues. Germline V lookup: CDR1 LGHNA, CDR2 YSLEER. Between the trimmed V and J ends, which lost 6 bases and 0 bases, there was a span of 18 bases. This CDR3 reads CASSHSVSDLSYNEQFF. CDR3 sequence (DNA): TGCGCCAGCAGTCATTCCGTATCGGATCTCTCCTACAATGAGCAGTTCTTC.

This chain links TRBV27 with TRBJ2-5, with a tentative D call TRBD1 (7 bases). Germline V CDR1 and CDR2: MNHEY, SMNVEV (reference sequence). This CDR3 comprises 14 residues. V was pared by 2 bases and J by 5 bases, with 12 bases between. The CDR3 sequence: CASSLRAGGETQYF. In DNA, the CDR3 is TGTGCCAGCAGTTTAAGGGCAGGGGGGGAGACCCAGTACTTC.

In this sample, this clone turned up a few times. The chain carries TRBV28 and TRBJ1-5; D not certain. V was cut by 2 bases and J by 3 bases, with 11 bases left in between. CDR1 is MDHEN, CDR2 SYDVKM, per germline. The CDR3 runs 15 residues. The chain's CDR3 is CASSLDIHNNQPQHF. The CDR3 nucleotides read TGTGCCAGCAGTTTAGACATCCACAACAATCAGCCCCAGCATTTT.

The chain joins TRBV4-2 to TRBJ2-7, with 8 bases lining up with TRBD1. The CDR3 runs to 16 residues. V lost 3 bases and J lost 4; bases outside the gene matches: 11. In germline, CDR1 is LGHNA, CDR2 YNFKEQ. The DNA for the CDR3 is TGTGCCAGCAGCCAGGTCGGGACAGGTGAACGATACGAGCAGTACTTC. It translates to CASSQVGTGERYEQYF.

The rearrangement links TRBV25-1 to TRBJ1-2; D call uncertain. V was trimmed by 3 bases and J by 6 bases, leaving 8 bases between them. The germline V gene has CDR1 MGHDK and CDR2 SYGVNS. The length of the CDR3 is 12 residues. The CDR3 reads CASSELYHGYTF. The CDR3 nucleotides are TGTGCCAGCAGTGAGCTGTACCATGGCTACACCTTC.

The chain carries TRBV5-4 and TRBJ2-7; 7 bases align to TRBD2. Germline values: CDR1 SGHNT, CDR2 YYREEE (reference sequence). With V trimmed by 6 bases and J by 6 bases, 6 bases remained unmatched. This CDR3 comprises 12 residues. The CDR3 region is CASTREGLEQYF. CDR3 coding DNA: TGTGCCAGCACTAGGGAGGGGCTCGAGCAGTACTTC.

This clone occurred a few times. The chain has TRBV9 and TRBJ2-7; D call uncertain. Trimming stripped 0 bases from V and 4 bases from J, with 8 bases between. The CDR3 runs to 13 residues. Per germline, CDR1 SGDLS and CDR2 YYNGEE. The CDR3 DNA reads as TGTGCCAGCAGCGTAGCTGGCGCGTACGAGCAGTACTTC. Translation gives CASSVAGAYEQYF.

The CDR3 sequence: CSASRWTF. CDR3 bases: TGCAGTGCTAGTCGTTGGACCTTC. The J gene is TRBJ1-2, the V gene TRBV20-1; the D is unclear. The CDR3 totals 8 residues. Germline CDR1 and CDR2: DFQATT and SNEGSKA (reference sequence). V gave up 3 bases and J gave up 14 bases, with 7 bases separating them.

J is TRBJ2-7 and V is TRBV27; D call uncertain. The germline V gene encodes CDR1 MNHEY and CDR2 SMNVEV (reference sequence). This CDR3 spans 14 amino acids. Trimming stripped 1 base from V and 5 bases from J, with 12 bases between. In DNA, the CDR3 is TGTGCCAGCAGTTTATGGCACCCCAAGGACGAGCAGTACTTC. Translation: CASSLWHPKDEQYF.

In this sample, this clone turned up once. This chain uses TRBV27 with TRBJ2-7; 9 nucleotides line up with TRBD1. CDR1 and CDR2 (germline): MNHEY, SMNVEV (reference sequence). CDR3 length: 14 residues. The V and J ends lost 7 bases and 6 bases, in that order; junction bases with no gene match: 10. CDR3 in DNA: TGTGCCAGCACAGCCGGGACAGGGAATTTCGAGCAGTACTTC. Translated, it gives CASTAGTGNFEQYF.

The V and J genes are TRBV15 and TRBJ2-2; 11 bases agree with TRBD1. The CDR3 covers 16 residues. The germline V gene has CDR1 LNHNV and CDR2 YYDKDF (reference sequence). Trimming at V came to 3 bases and at J to 0 bases, leaving 0 bases not matched to a gene. The CDR3 sequence is CATSRDRGPNTGELFF. In DNA, the CDR3 is TGTGCCACCAGCAGGGACAGGGGGCCGAACACCGGGGAGCTGTTTTTT.

V and J are TRBV9 and TRBJ2-5; no firm D call. The CDR3 contains 11 residues. Germline CDR1 reads SGDLS; CDR2 reads YYNGEE. V was clipped by 4 bases and J by 5 bases, with 6 bases between them. The CDR3 reads CASSLGETQYF. CDR3 DNA sequence: TGTGCCAGCAGCCTAGGGGAGACCCAGTACTTC. Full variable domain (missing parts from reference TRBV9 and TRBJ2-5): DSGVTQTPKHLITATGQRVTLRCSPRSGDLSVYWYQQSLDQGLQFLIQYYNGEERAKGNILERFSAQQFPDLHSELNLSSLELGDSALYFCASSLGETQYFGPGTRLLVL.